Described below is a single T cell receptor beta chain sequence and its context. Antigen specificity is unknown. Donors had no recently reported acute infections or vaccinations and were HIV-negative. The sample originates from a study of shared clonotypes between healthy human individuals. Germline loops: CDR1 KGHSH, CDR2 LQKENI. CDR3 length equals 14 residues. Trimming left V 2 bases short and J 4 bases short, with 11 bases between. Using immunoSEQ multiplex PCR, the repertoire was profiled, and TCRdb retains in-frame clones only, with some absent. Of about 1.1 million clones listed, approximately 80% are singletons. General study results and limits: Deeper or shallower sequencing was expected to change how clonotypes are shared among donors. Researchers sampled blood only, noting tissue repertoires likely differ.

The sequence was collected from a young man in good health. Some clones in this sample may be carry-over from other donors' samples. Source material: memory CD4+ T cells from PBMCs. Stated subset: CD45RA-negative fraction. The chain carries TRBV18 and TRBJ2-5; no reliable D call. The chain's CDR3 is CASSPSWAGETQYF. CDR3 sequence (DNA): TGTGCCAGCTCACCATCATGGGCAGGAGAGACCCAGTACTTC.